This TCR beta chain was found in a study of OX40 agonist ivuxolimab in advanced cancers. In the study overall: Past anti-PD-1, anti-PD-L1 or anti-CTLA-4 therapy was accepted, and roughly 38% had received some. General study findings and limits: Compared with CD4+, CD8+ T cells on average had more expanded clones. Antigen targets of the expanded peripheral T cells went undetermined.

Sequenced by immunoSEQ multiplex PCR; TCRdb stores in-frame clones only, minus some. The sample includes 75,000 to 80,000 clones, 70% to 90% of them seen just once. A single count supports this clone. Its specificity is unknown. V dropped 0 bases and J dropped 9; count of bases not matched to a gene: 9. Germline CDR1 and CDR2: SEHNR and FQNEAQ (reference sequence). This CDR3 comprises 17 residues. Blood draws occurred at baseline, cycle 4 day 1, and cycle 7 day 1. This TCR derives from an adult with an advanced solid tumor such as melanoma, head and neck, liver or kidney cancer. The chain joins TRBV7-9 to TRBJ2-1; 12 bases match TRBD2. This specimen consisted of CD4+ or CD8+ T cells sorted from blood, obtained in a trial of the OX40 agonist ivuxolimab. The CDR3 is CASSLASPGLAGSEQFF. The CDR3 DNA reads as TGTGCCAGCAGCTTAGCCTCCCCCGGACTAGCGGGATCTGAGCAGTTCTTC.